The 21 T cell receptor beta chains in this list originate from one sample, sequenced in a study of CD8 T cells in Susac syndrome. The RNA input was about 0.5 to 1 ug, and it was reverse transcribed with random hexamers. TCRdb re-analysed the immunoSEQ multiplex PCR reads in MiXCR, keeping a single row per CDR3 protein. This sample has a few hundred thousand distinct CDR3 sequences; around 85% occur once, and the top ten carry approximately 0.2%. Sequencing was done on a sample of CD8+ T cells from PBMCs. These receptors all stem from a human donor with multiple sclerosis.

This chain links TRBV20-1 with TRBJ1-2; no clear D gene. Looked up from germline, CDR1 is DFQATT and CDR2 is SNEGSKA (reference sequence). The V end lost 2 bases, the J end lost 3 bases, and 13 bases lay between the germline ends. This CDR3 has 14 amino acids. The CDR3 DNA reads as TGCAGTGCTAGAAGGGAGGTTCGAGACTATGGCTACACCTTC. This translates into CSARREVRDYGYTF.

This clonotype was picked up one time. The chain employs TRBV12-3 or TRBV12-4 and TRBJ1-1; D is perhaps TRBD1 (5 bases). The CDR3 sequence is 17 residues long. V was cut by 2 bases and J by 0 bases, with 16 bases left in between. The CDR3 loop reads CASSLTTSGTLNTEAFF. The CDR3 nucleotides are TGTGCCAGCAGTTTAACCACCTCCGGGACTCTGAACACTGAAGCTTTCTTT.

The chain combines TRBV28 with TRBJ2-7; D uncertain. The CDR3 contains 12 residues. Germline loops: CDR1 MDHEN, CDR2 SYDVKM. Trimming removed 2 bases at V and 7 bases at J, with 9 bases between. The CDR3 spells CASSLVGPEQYF. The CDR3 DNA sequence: TGTGCCAGCAGTTTAGTCGGCCCTGAGCAGTACTTC.

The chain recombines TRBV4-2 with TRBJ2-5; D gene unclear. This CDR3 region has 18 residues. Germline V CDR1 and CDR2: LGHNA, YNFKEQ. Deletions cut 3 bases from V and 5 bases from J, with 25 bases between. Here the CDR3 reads CASSQADTGPPLGETQYF. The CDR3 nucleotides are TGTGCCAGCAGCCAGGCCGATACCGGGCCTCCGCTGGGGGAGACCCAGTACTTC.

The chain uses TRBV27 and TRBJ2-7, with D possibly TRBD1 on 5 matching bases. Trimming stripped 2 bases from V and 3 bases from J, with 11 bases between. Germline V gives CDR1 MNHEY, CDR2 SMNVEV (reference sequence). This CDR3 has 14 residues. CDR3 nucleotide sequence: TGTGCCAGCAGTTTAACCGGACAATTCTACGAGCAGTACTTC. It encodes CASSLTGQFYEQYF.

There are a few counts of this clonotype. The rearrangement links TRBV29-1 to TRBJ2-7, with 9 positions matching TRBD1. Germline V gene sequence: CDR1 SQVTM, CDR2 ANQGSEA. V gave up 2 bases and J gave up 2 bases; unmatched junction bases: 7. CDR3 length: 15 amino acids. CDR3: CSVESRQGVAYEQYF. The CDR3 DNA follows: TGCAGCGTTGAATCGAGACAGGGGGTCGCCTACGAGCAGTACTTC.

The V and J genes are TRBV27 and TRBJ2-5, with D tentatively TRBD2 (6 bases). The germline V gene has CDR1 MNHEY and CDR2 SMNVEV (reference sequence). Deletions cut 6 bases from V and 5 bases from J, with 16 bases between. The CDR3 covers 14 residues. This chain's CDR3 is CASREGAPGETQYF. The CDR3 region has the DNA TGTGCCAGCAGGGAGGGCGCTCCGGGGGAGACCCAGTACTTC.

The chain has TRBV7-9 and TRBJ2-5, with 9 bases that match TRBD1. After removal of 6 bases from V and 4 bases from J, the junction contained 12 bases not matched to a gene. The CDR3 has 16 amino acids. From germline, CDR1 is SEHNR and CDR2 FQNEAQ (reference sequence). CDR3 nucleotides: TGTGCCAGCAGTATCTTCACAGGGGGCATCAGAGAGACCCAGTACTTC. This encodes CASSIFTGGIRETQYF. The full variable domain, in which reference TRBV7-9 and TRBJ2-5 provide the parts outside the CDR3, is DTGVSQNPRHKITKRGQNVTFRCDPISEHNRLYWYRQTLGQGPEFLTYFQNEAQLEKSRLLSDRFSAERPKGSFSTLEIQRTEQGDSAMYLCASSIFTGGIRETQYFGPGTRLLVL.

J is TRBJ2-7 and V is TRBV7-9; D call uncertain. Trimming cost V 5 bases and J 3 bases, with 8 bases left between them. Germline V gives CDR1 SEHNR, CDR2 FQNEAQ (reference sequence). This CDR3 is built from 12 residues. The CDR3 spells CASSADHYEQYF. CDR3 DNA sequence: TGTGCCAGCAGCGCTGATCACTACGAGCAGTACTTC.

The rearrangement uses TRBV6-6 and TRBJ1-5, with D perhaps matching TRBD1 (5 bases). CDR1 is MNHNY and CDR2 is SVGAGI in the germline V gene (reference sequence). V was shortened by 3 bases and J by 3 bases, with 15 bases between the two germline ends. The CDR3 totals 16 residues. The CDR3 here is CASSYSPTEINQPQHF. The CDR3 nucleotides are TGTGCCAGCAGTTATTCTCCGACAGAGATCAATCAGCCCCAGCATTTT.

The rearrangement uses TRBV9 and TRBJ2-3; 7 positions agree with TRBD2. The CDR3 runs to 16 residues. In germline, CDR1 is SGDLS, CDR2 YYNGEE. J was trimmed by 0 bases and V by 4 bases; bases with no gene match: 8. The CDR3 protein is CASSFLADPSTDTQYF. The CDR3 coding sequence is TGTGCCAGCAGCTTTCTAGCGGATCCTAGCACAGATACGCAGTATTTT.

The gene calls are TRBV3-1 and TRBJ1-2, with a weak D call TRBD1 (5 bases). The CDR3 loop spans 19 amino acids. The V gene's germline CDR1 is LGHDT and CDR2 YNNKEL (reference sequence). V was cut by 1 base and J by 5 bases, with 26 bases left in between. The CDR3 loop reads CASSQVGQGGSRMEYGYTF. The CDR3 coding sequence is TGTGCCAGCAGCCAAGTAGGCCAGGGAGGATCAAGGATGGAGTATGGCTACACCTTC.

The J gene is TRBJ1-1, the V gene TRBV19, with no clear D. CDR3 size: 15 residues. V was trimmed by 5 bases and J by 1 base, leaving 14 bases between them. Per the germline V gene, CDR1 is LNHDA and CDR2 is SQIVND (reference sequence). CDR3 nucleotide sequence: TGTGCCAGTAGTCCCCTTCACAGCGGGAACACTGAAGCTTTCTTT. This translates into CASSPLHSGNTEAFF.

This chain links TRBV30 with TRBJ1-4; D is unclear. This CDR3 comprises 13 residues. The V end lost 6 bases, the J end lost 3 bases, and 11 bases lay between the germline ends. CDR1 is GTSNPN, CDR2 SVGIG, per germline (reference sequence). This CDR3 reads CACRRAANEKLFF. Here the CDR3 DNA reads TGTGCCTGCCGACGGGCAGCTAATGAAAAACTGTTTTTT.

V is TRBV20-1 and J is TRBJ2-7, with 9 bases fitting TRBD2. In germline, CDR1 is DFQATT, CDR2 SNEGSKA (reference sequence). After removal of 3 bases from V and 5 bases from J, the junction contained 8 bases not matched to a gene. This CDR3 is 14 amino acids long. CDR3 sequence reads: CSARAGLAANEQYF. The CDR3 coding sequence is TGCAGTGCTAGGGCGGGACTAGCAGCTAACGAGCAGTACTTC.

CDR3 DNA: TGTGCCAGCAGCCCTGGGGTAGCGGGAGCAGGATACTACGAGCAGTACTTC. Its translation is CASSPGVAGAGYYEQYF. The chain recombines TRBV11-2 with TRBJ2-7; 9 nucleotides agree with TRBD2. In germline, CDR1 is SGHAT, CDR2 FQNNGV. The V segment lost 5 bases and the J segment 3 bases; nucleotides outside the gene matches: 14. The CDR3 is 17 residues long.

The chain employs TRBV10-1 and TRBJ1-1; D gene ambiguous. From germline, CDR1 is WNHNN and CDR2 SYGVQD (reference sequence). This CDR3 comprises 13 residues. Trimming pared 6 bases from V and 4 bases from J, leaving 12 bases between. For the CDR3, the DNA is TGCGCCAGCAGGCCCTGCTGGGGCACTGAAGCTTTCTTT. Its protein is CASRPCWGTEAFF.

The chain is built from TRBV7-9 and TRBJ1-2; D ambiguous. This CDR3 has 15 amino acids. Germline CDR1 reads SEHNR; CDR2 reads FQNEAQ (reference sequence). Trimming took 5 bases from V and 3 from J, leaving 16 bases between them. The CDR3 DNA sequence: TGTGCCAGCAGCCCGTTGACAAGGCCCGACTATGGCTACACCTTC. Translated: CASSPLTRPDYGYTF.

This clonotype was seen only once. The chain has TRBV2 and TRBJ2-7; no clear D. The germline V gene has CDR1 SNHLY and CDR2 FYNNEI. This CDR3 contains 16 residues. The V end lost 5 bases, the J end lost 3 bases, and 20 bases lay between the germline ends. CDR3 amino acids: CASSSLTDPFNYEQYF. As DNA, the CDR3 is TGTGCCAGCAGTTCCCTAACAGACCCCTTTAACTACGAGCAGTACTTC.

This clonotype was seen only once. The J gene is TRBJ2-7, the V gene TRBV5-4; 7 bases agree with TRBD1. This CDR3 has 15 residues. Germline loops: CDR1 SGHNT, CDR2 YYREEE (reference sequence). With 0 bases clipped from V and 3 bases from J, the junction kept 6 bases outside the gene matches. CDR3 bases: TGTGCCAGCAGCTTGGCGGACAGGCCACGCTACGAGCAGTACTTC. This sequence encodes CASSLADRPRYEQYF.

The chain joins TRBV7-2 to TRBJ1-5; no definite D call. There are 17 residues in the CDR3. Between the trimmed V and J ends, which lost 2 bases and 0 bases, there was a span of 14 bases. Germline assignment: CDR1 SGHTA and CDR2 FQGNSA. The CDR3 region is CASSLREGLYSNQPQHF. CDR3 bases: TGTGCCAGCAGCTTAAGGGAAGGTTTATATAGCAATCAGCCCCAGCATTTT.